Here is one TCR beta chain with its context. The target antigen is unknown. Profiling relied on immunoSEQ multiplex PCR, and the TCRdb table lists in-frame clones only, not all of them. The table records about 12,000 clones, about 80% of them present only once. This record belongs to a study of follicular helper T cells after annual influenza vaccination. Turning to the study itself: Some donors were sampled over the 2013-2014, 2014-2015 and 2015-2016 vaccinations.

This CDR3 is built from 16 residues. V was pared by 4 bases and J by 5 bases, with 7 bases of the junction left unmatched. Germline CDR1 reads MGHRA; CDR2 reads YSYEKL. Documented time point: 2015-2016 season, pre-vaccination. Whole-study findings and limits: Change in circulating plasmablasts correlated with ICOS+CD38+ cTfh clonality change. Just roughly 10-21% of cells analyzed had recovered productive TCRB sequences.

The chain is built from TRBV4-1 and TRBJ2-5, with 13 bases matching TRBD2. The specimen was CXCR5+ CD38- circulating T follicular helper cells from blood, collected on the day of influenza vaccination. Subset in this sample: circulating Tfh, non-naive CD4+CXCR5+PD-1+ (ICOS+CD38+ or ICOS-CD38-). This TCR was sampled from an adult who received the influenza vaccine. The CDR3 DNA follows: TGCGCCAGCAGCCGGACTAGCGGGGGAACGGGGGAGACCCAGTACTTC. It specifies CASSRTSGGTGETQYF.